This TCR beta chain was sequenced during a study of blood T cell repertoires in COVID-19. CDR1 is SGHTA, CDR2 FQGTGA, per germline. V was clipped by 5 bases and J by 4 bases, with 13 bases between them. The CDR3 has 14 residues. Data came from immunoSEQ multiplex PCR; TCRdb stores just in-frame clones and leaves some out. The sample lists hundreds of thousands of clones, around nine tenths occurring once. Material for sequencing was peripheral blood. The chain carries TRBV7-3 and TRBJ2-3, with D perhaps matching TRBD1 (6 bases). The origin of this receptor is a man in his fifties or sixties who had recovered from COVID-19. CDR3 amino acids: CASSPTGPPDTQYF. DNA for the CDR3: TGTGCCAGCAGCCCCACAGGGCCCCCAGATACGCAGTATTTT.